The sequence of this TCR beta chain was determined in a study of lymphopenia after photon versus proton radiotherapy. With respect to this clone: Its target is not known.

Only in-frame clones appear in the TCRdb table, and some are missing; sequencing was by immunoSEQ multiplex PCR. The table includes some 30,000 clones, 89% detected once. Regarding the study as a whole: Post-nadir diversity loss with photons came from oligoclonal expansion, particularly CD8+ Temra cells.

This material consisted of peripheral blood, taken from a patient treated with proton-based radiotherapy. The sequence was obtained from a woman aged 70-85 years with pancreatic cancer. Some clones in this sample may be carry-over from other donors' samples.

The CDR3 nucleotides are TGTGCCACCAGCAGCAGGGCTGGGGGCTATGGCTACACCTTC. Protein: CATSSRAGGYGYTF. The chain couples TRBV15 to TRBJ1-2; tentative D call: TRBD1 (5 bases). V was trimmed by 3 bases and J by 4 bases, leaving 12 bases between them. CDR3 length: 14 amino acids. CDR1 is LNHNV and CDR2 is YYDKDF in the germline V gene (reference sequence).